The sequence of this T cell receptor (beta chain) was determined in a study of radiotherapy plus CTLA-4 blockade in lung cancer. The protocol was immunoSEQ multiplex PCR, while the TCRdb copy is restricted to in-frame clones and leaves out a portion. The sample consists of tens of thousands of clones, roughly four fifths of them appearing once. Germline loops: CDR1 LNHDA, CDR2 SQIVND (reference sequence). The V end lost 6 bases, the J end lost 6 bases, and 11 bases lay between the germline ends. The CDR3 length is 13 residues. Sample: peripheral blood, taken from a patient treated with radiotherapy plus ipilimumab. The clonotype was recovered from a human donor with non-small cell lung cancer whose response to radiotherapy plus ipilimumab could not be evaluated. The V gene is TRBV19, the J gene TRBJ1-4; the D gene is possibly TRBD1 (5 bases). The CDR3 loop is CASRRGTHEKLFF. CDR3 sequence (DNA): TGTGCCAGTAGAAGAGGGACTCATGAAAAACTGTTTTTT.